Below are 18 T cell receptor beta chains sequenced from a single sample in a study of shared clonotypes between healthy human individuals. Sequencing used immunoSEQ multiplex PCR; TCRdb keeps in-frame clones, though not all of them. The sample gives approximately 980,000 clones, around three quarters of which show up once; about 1.5% is in the top ten. Material for sequencing was memory CD4+ T cells sorted from blood. Indicated subset: CD45RA-negative fraction. The source of these receptors is a man between 18 and 29 years old in good health.

This clone appeared a single time. The chain carries TRBV7-9 and TRBJ2-5; 9 positions agree with TRBD2. V was clipped by 1 base and J by 5 bases; unmatched bases: 11. This CDR3 region has 17 residues. Looked up from germline, CDR1 is SEHNR and CDR2 is FQNEAQ (reference sequence). Here the CDR3 DNA reads TGTGCCAGCAGCTTAGGTCTTGGGACTAGCCCCTGGGAGACCCAGTACTTC. As protein: CASSLGLGTSPWETQYF.

The chain carries TRBV28 and TRBJ1-4, with D unresolved. V shed 5 bases and J shed 0 bases, with 10 bases lying between them. Germline V lookup: CDR1 MDHEN, CDR2 SYDVKM. The CDR3 totals 15 residues. CDR3 nucleotide sequence: TGTGCCAGCAGTGGTTACACCTCAACTAATGAAAAACTGTTTTTT. This translates into CASSGYTSTNEKLFF.

Turning to this clone: A read error may account for a junction end that differs from germline. V gene TRBV2 combines with J gene TRBJ1-6; 9 bases fit TRBD1. Germline V CDR1 and CDR2: SNHLY, FYNNEI. This CDR3 is 15 amino acids long. The CDR3 is CASRGTGSSNSPLHF. In DNA form, the CDR3 reads TGTGCCAGCAGGGGGACAGGGTCCTCTAATTCACCCCTCCACTTT.

J is TRBJ1-5 and V is TRBV2; D not certain. Germline CDR1 and CDR2: SNHLY and FYNNEI. Trimming pared 3 bases from V and 2 bases from J, leaving 11 bases between. The CDR3 has 15 residues. CDR3 in amino acids: CASSEQPTGNQPQHF. In DNA form, the CDR3 reads TGTGCCAGCAGTGAGCAACCCACGGGCAATCAGCCCCAGCATTTT.

This clone was seen a handful of times. This sample also contains other DNA sequences that code for the same CDR3. The rearrangement uses TRBV5-1 and TRBJ1-1, with 8 bases identical to TRBD1. The CDR3 has 13 residues. The trim removed 1 base at V and 4 bases at J, leaving 0 bases unmatched. Germline CDR1 SGHRS, CDR2 YFSETQ. The CDR3 coding sequence is TGCGCCAGCAGCTTGCAGGGGGCCACTGAAGCTTTCTTT. Translation: CASSLQGATEAFF. The full variable domain, its missing parts supplied by reference TRBV5-1 and TRBJ1-1, is KAGVTQTPRYLIKTRGQQVTLSCSPISGHRSVSWYQQTPGQGLQFLFEYFSETQRNKGNFPGRFSGRQFSNSRSEMNVSTLELGDSALYLCASSLQGATEAFFGQGTRLTVV.

This clone was observed a handful of times. J is TRBJ2-3 and V is TRBV10-2, with D possibly TRBD1 on 5 matching bases. The CDR3 loop spans 11 amino acids. CDR1 WSHSY and CDR2 SAAADI come from the germline V gene. With 8 bases removed from V and 6 bases from J, the gap between germline ends came to 9 bases. CDR3 region: CASRQSDTQYF. Here the CDR3 DNA reads TGCGCCAGCCGACAGTCGGATACGCAGTATTTT.

This clone was seen more than once but under ten times. The V gene is TRBV7-9, the J gene TRBJ1-1, with D maybe TRBD1 (6 bases). This CDR3 is 14 amino acids long. The germline gives CDR1 SEHNR, CDR2 FQNEAQ (reference sequence). V was cut by 2 bases and J by 6 bases, with 13 bases left in between. Here the CDR3 DNA reads TGTGCCAGCAGCTTAAGAGGGGGGCTAGCTGAAGCTTTCTTT. It encodes CASSLRGGLAEAFF.

This clone has more than one count but fewer than ten. The V gene is TRBV4-1, the J gene TRBJ2-7; 8 nucleotides agree with TRBD1. The CDR3 totals 14 residues. Per the germline V gene, CDR1 is MGHRA and CDR2 is YSYEKL. The junction had 4 bases not matched to a gene; V was cut back by 1 base and J by 5 bases. The CDR3 is CASSQGTGYDEQYF. The CDR3 coding sequence is TGCGCCAGCAGCCAAGGGACAGGGTATGACGAGCAGTACTTC.

The chain carries TRBV7-2 and TRBJ2-7, with D perhaps matching TRBD2 (5 bases). Germline lookup yields CDR1 SGHTA and CDR2 FQGNSA. CDR3 length: 15 residues. Deletions cut 6 bases from V and 0 bases from J, with 15 bases between. This CDR3 is CASSSSLSTSYEQYF. Here the CDR3 DNA reads TGTGCCAGCAGTTCTAGCCTTTCCACCTCCTACGAGCAGTACTTC.

This clone was seen once. The J gene is TRBJ1-2, the V gene TRBV6-5; 7 bases line up with TRBD1. The ends lost 4 bases at V and 8 bases at J; junction bases unmatched: 7. CDR1 is MNHEY and CDR2 is SVGAGI in the germline V gene. This CDR3 has 13 amino acids. The DNA for the CDR3 is TGTGCCAGCAGTTCCGAACAGGGGCGCGGCTACACCTTC. It yields the protein CASSSEQGRGYTF.

The chain combines TRBV5-1 with TRBJ2-2, with TRBD1 identical over 7 bases. CDR1 SGHRS and CDR2 YFSETQ come from the germline V gene. The trim removed 1 base at V and 5 bases at J, leaving 5 bases unmatched. The CDR3 runs to 15 residues. CDR3 nucleotides: TGCGCCAGCAGCTTGACTGACAGGGAAACCGGGGAGCTGTTTTTT. This sequence encodes CASSLTDRETGELFF.

On this clone: This sample also contains other DNA sequences that code for the same CDR3. The chain uses TRBV12-5 and TRBJ1-5; unclear D gene. The CDR3 spans 13 residues. The V gene's germline CDR1 is LGHNT and CDR2 FRNRAP. Trimming pared 5 bases from V and 3 bases from J, leaving 8 bases between. In DNA, the CDR3 is TGTGCTAGTGGTCTCCGGGACAATCAGCCCCAGCATTTT. Amino acid sequence: CASGLRDNQPQHF.

The chain uses TRBV7-6 and TRBJ1-2; TRBD1 might be the D (5 bases). The V and J ends lost 0 bases and 8 bases respectively, with 10 bases between them. Germline-derived CDR1 and CDR2 are SGHVS and FNYEAQ. This CDR3 spans 13 amino acids. The CDR3 is CASSLAAGGGYTF. CDR3 DNA: TGTGCCAGCAGCTTAGCTGCGGGGGGAGGCTACACCTTC.

This chain connects TRBV30 to TRBJ2-3, with 7 positions matching TRBD2. The CDR3 is made up of 14 amino acids. With 5 bases clipped from V and 2 bases from J, the junction kept 7 bases outside the gene matches. Germline CDR1 reads GTSNPN; CDR2 reads SVGIG (reference sequence). CDR3 sequence reads: CAWVRAGLTDTQYF. DNA of the CDR3: TGTGCCTGGGTCCGAGCGGGACTCACAGATACGCAGTATTTT.

The V gene is TRBV30, the J gene TRBJ2-6; no definite D call. The V gene lost 5 bases and the J gene lost 0 bases, with 5 bases spanning the gap. CDR1 GTSNPN and CDR2 SVGIG come from the germline V gene (reference sequence). This CDR3 spans 13 amino acids. The CDR3 sequence is CAWQASGANVLTF. For the CDR3, the DNA is TGTGCCTGGCAGGCCTCTGGGGCCAACGTCCTGACTTTC.

The gene calls are TRBV11-2 and TRBJ2-7, with a possible D match to TRBD2 (5 bases). Germline CDR1 reads SGHAT; CDR2 reads FQNNGV. V lost 6 bases to trimming and J lost 3 bases, with 15 bases between them. The length of the CDR3 is 14 residues. CDR3 in DNA: TGTGCCAGCAGGGACCCCCGGGAACTCTACGAGCAGTACTTC. Translated: CASRDPRELYEQYF.

This clone has only one observation. V and J are TRBV5-1 and TRBJ2-3, with D possibly matching TRBD2 (7 bases). The V and J ends lost 6 bases and 1 base respectively, with 21 bases between them. Germline V gene data show CDR1 as SGHRS and CDR2 as YFSETQ. There are 17 residues in the CDR3. The CDR3 loop is CASKSPGGGLRTDTQYF. CDR3 in DNA: TGCGCCAGCAAGTCTCCAGGCGGGGGCCTCCGCACAGATACGCAGTATTTT.

The chain combines TRBV27 with TRBJ2-1; D is undetermined. Germline loops: CDR1 MNHEY, CDR2 SMNVEV (reference sequence). This CDR3 has 15 residues. Between the trimmed V and J ends, which lost 0 bases and 6 bases, there was a span of 12 bases. The CDR3 loop is CASSLSGPRINEQFF. In DNA, the CDR3 is TGTGCCAGCAGTTTATCCGGGCCTAGGATCAATGAGCAGTTCTTC.